The T cell receptor (beta chain) described here comes from a study of response to subunit inactivated influenza vaccine. Study results and limitations: Each seasonal influenza vaccination, the authors suggested, recruits few new T cells.

The CDR3 is 16 amino acids. The germline V gene encodes CDR1 SGHRS and CDR2 YFSETQ. The V and J ends lost 3 bases and 2 bases respectively, with 17 bases between them. Comment on this clonotype: Its antigen is as yet unknown.

TCRdb used MiXCR to reprocess the RT-PCR reads, holding one entry per CDR3 protein. The profile shows roughly 700,000 distinct CDR3 sequences, 15% to 19% of them singletons. This specimen was PBMCs from blood, taken about 12 days after vaccination. The TCR originated in a man between 50 and 59 years old who received an inactivated influenza vaccine. This chain connects TRBV5-1 to TRBJ2-5; weak D call: TRBD1 (6 bases). The CDR3 protein is CASSSGVGTQQETQYF. The CDR3 nucleotides read TGCGCCAGCAGCTCCGGGGTCGGGACACAGCAAGAGACCCAGTACTTC.